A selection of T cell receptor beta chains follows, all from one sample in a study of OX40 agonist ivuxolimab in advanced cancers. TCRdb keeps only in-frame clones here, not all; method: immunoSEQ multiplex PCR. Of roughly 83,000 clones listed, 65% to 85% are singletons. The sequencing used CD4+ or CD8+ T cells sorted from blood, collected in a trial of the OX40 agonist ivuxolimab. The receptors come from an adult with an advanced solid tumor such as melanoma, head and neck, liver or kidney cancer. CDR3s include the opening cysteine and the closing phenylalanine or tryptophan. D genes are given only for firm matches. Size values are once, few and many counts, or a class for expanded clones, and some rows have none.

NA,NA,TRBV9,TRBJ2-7,CASSVDGTSSYEQYF,TGTGCCAGCAGCGTAGATGGGACATCTTCCTACGAGCAGTACTTC
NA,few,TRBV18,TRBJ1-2,CASSPVDPGSYGYTF,TGTGCCAGCTCACCAGTGGACCCAGGGAGCTATGGCTACACCTTC
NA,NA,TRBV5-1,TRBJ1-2,CASRESGIGRYGYTF,TGCGCCAGCAGGGAGTCCGGGATAGGGCGCTATGGCTACACCTTC
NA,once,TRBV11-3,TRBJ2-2,CASSSTGLSTGELFF,TGTGCCAGCAGCTCAACAGGGCTAAGCACCGGGGAGCTGTTTTTT
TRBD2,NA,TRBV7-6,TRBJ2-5,CASRLADQETQYF,TGTGCCAGCAGGCTAGCGGACCAAGAGACCCAGTACTTC
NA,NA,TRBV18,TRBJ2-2,CASSPTGTNTGELFF,TGTGCCAGCTCACCAACCGGGACGAACACCGGGGAGCTGTTTTTT
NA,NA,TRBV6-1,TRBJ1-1,CASSEYPAAVNTEAFF,TGTGCCAGCAGTGAATACCCGGCGGCCGTGAACACTGAAGCTTTCTTT
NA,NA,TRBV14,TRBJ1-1,CASSQDELPRTEAFF,TGTGCCAGCAGCCAAGACGAACTTCCACGGACTGAAGCTTTCTTT
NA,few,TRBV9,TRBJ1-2,CASSAGTSTYGYTF,TGTGCCAGCAGCGCGGGGACATCGACCTATGGCTACACCTTC
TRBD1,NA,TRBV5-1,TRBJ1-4,CASSFSGTGNEKLFF,TGCGCCAGCAGCTTTTCCGGGACAGGGAATGAAAAACTGTTTTTT
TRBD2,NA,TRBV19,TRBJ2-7,CASSVGLAGVREQYF,TGTGCCAGTAGTGTTGGACTAGCGGGCGTTCGAGAGCAGTACTTC
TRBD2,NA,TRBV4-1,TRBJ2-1,CASSQEVPLAGGPSSYNEQFF,TGCGCCAGCAGCCAAGAAGTACCCTTAGCGGGAGGGCCTAGCTCCTACAATGAGCAGTTCTTC
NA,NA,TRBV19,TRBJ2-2,CASKLTVGELFF,TGTGCCAGTAAACTTACGGTTGGAGAGCTGTTTTTT
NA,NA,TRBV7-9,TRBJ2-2,CASSPPTVLTGELFF,TGTGCCAGCAGCCCTCCGACAGTACTCACCGGGGAGCTGTTTTTT
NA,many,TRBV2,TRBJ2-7,CATVPSDSYEQYF,TGTGCCACTGTCCCTTCAGACTCCTACGAGCAGTACTTC
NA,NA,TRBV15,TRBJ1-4,CATSRDIKTVNEKLFF,TGTGCCACCAGCAGAGATATTAAGACGGTAAATGAAAAACTGTTTTTT
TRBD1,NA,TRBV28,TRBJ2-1,CASSLDRVDGEQFF,TGTGCCAGCAGTTTGGACAGGGTGGATGGTGAGCAGTTCTTC
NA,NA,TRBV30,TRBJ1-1,CAWRRPGNSVTEAFF,TGTGCCTGGAGAAGACCGGGAAACTCGGTTACTGAAGCTTTCTTT
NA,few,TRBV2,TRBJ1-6,CASSEQQGNSPLHF,TGTGCCAGCAGTGAACAGCAGGGGAATTCACCCCTCCACTTT
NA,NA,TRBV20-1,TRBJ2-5,CSARSGRTQYF,TGCAGTGCTAGATCCGGACGGACCCAGTACTTC
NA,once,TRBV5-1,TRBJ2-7,CASSFGGYEQYF,TGCGCCAGCAGCTTTGGGGGGTATGAGCAGTACTTC
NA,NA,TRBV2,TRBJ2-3,CASGRLAPTDTQYF,TGTGCCAGCGGACGCCTAGCTCCCACAGATACGCAGTATTTT
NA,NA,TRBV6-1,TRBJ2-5,CASNMRYF,TGTGCCAGCAATATGAGGTACTTC
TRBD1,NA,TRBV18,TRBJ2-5,CASSYLLTGVETQYF,TGTGCCAGCTCATACCTACTGACAGGGGTTGAGACCCAGTACTTC
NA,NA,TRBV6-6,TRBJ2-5,CASSPQGETQYF,TGTGCCAGCAGTCCCCAGGGGGAGACCCAGTACTTC
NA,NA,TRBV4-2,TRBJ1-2,CASSQGRLGYTF,TGTGCCAGCAGCCAAGGAAGACTGGGCTACACCTTC
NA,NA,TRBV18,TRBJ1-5,CASSPSQGRGPQHF,TGTGCCAGCTCACCGTCTCAGGGAAGAGGGCCCCAGCATTTT
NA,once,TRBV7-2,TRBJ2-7,CASSPFLANEQYF,TGTGCCAGCAGCCCATTCCTAGCGAACGAGCAGTACTTC
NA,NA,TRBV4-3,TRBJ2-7,CASSQDGYYEQYF,TGCGCCAGCAGCCAGGACGGATACTACGAGCAGTACTTC
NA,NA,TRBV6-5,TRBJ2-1,CASSPPGNEQFF,TGTGCCAGCAGTCCCCCAGGAAATGAGCAGTTCTTC
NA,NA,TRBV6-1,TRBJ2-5,CASRKQETQYF,TGTGCCAGCAGGAAGCAAGAGACCCAGTACTTC
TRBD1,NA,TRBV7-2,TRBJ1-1,CASSEGTGPEAFF,TGTGCCAGCAGCGAGGGGACAGGGCCTGAAGCTTTCTTT
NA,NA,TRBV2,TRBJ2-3,CASSESWGLDTDTQYF,TGTGCCAGCAGTGAATCTTGGGGCCTAGACACAGATACGCAGTATTTT
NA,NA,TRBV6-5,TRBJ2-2,CASSYSGGELFF,TGTGCCAGCAGTTACTCGGGCGGGGAGCTGTTTTTT
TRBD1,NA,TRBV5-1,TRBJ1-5,CASSPDGQGNQPQHF,TGCGCCAGCAGCCCCGATGGACAGGGCAATCAGCCCCAGCATTTT
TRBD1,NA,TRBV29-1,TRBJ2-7,CSVGRQGSNYEQYF,TGCAGCGTCGGGCGACAGGGGAGTAACTACGAGCAGTACTTC
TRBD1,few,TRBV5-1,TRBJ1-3,CASSGGTVAGNTIYF,TGCGCCAGCAGCGGTGGGACAGTTGCTGGAAACACCATATATTTT
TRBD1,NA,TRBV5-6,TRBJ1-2,CASSFLSNRGTGYTF,TGTGCCAGCAGCTTCCTATCGAACAGGGGTACTGGCTACACCTTC
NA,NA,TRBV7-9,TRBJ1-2,CASSLDQAGYTF,TGTGCCAGCAGCTTGGACCAAGCGGGCTACACCTTC
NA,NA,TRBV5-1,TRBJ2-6,CASSPSPGTGANVLTF,TGCGCCAGCAGCCCCTCTCCAGGAACTGGGGCCAACGTCCTGACTTTC
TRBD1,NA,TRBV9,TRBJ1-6,CASSGGNWNSPLHF,TGTGCCAGCTCAGGGGGAAATTGGAATTCACCCCTCCACTTT
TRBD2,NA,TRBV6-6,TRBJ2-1,CASSQRTSGHNEQFF,TGTGCCAGCAGCCAGAGGACTAGCGGCCACAATGAGCAGTTCTTC
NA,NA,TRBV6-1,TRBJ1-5,CASGMGGGQPQHF,TGTGCCAGCGGGATGGGGGGCGGTCAGCCCCAGCATTTT
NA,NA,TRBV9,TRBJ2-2,CASSVDKEELFF,TGTGCCAGCAGCGTAGATAAGGAGGAGCTGTTTTTT
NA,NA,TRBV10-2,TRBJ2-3,CASSDRQRGVDDTQYF,TGCGCCAGCAGTGATCGGCAGAGGGGGGTGGATGATACGCAGTATTTT
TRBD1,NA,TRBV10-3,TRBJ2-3,CAITGDRGLATQYF,TGTGCCATCACAGGGGACAGGGGCTTGGCTACGCAGTATTTT
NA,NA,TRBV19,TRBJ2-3,CATEADTQYF,TGTGCCACCGAGGCAGATACGCAGTATTTT
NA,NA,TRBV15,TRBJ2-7,CATSRGGPTLGDEQYF,TGTGCCACCAGCAGAGGGGGACCAACCTTGGGCGACGAGCAGTACTTC
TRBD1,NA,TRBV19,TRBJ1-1,CASTATGGTEAFF,TGTGCCAGTACCGCAACAGGGGGCACTGAAGCTTTCTTT
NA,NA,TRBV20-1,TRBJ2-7,CSAREDYEQYF,TGCAGTGCTAGAGAAGACTACGAGCAGTACTTC
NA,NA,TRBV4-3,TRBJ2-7,CASSQDMLGYEQYF,TGCGCCAGCAGCCAAGATATGTTAGGATACGAGCAGTACTTC
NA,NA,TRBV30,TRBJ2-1,CAWTGSSYNEQFF,TGTGCCTGGACTGGTAGCTCCTACAATGAGCAGTTCTTC
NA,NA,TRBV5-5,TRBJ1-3,CASSLEAGRNTIYF,TGTGCCAGCAGCTTGGAGGCAGGGAGAAACACCATATATTTT